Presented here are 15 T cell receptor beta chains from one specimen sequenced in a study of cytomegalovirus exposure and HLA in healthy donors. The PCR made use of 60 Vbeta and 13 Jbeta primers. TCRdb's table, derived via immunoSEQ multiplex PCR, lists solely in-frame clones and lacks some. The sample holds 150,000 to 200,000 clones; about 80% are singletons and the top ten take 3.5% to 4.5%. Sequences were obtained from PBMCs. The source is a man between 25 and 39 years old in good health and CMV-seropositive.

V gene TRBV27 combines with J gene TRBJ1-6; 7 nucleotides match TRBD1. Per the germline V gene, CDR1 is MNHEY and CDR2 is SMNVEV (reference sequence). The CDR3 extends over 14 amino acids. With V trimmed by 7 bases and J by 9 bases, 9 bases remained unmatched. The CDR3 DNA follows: TGTGCCAGCACCCCCCTGGGACAGTCTTCACCCCTCCACTTT. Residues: CASTPLGQSSPLHF.

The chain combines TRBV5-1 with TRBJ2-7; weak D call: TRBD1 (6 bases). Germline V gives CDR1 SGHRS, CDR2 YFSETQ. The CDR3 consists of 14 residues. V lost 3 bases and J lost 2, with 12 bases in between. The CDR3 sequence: CASSYTTGTYEQYF. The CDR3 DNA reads TGCGCCAGCAGCTATACGACAGGTACCTACGAGCAGTACTTC.

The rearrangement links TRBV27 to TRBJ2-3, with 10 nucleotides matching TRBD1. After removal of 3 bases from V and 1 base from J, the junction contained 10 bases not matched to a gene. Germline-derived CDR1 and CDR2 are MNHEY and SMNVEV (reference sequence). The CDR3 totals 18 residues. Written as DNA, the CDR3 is TGTGCCAGCAGTTTCTCCGGGACAGGGGCGCGGGGCACAGATACGCAGTATTTT. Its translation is CASSFSGTGARGTDTQYF.

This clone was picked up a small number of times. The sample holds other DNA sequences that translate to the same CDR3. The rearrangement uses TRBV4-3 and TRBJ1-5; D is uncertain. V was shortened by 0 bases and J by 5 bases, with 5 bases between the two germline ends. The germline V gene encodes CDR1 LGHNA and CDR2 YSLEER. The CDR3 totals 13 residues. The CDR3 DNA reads TGCGCCAGCAGCCAAGATCTAGATCAGCCCCAGCATTTT. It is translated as CASSQDLDQPQHF.

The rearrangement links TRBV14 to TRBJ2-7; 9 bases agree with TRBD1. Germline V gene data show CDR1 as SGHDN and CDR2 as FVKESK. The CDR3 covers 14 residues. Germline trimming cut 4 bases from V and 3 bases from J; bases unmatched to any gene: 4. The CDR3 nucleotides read TGTGCCAGCAGCCGACAGGGGGTCGGCTACGAGCAGTACTTC. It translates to CASSRQGVGYEQYF.

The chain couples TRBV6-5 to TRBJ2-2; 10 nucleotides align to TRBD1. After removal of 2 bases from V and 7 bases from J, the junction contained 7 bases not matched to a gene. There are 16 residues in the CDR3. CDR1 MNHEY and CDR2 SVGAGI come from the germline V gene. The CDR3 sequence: CASSYPWTGGIGELFF. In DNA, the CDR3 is TGTGCCAGCAGTTACCCTTGGACAGGGGGGATCGGGGAGCTGTTTTTT.

CDR3 protein: CAWSPGTGSQPQHF. CDR3 in DNA: TGTGCCTGGAGTCCAGGGACAGGGAGTCAGCCCCAGCATTTT. The rearrangement uses TRBV30 and TRBJ1-5; 9 nucleotides align to TRBD1. The CDR3 spans 14 residues. The V gene end was trimmed by 2 bases and the J gene end by 6 bases; junction bases not matched to a gene: 5. Per germline, CDR1 GTSNPN and CDR2 SVGIG (reference sequence).

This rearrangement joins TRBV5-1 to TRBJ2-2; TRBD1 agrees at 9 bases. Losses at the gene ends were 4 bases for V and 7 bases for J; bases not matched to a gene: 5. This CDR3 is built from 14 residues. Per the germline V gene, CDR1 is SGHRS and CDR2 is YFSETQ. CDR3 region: CASSPGQGIGELFF. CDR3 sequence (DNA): TGCGCCAGCAGCCCGGGACAGGGAATCGGGGAGCTGTTTTTT.

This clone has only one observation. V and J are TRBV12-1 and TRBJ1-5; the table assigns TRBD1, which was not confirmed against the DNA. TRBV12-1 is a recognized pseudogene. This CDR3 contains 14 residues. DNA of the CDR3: TGTGCCAGCAGCTTTGCAGGACAGCAACAGCCCCAGCATTTT. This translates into CASSFAGQQQPQHF.

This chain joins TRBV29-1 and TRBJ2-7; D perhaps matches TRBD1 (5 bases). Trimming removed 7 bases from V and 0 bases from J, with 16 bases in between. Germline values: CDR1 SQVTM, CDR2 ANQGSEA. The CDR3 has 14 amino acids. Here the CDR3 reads CSAQGVGLSYEQYF. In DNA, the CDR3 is TGCAGCGCCCAAGGGGTAGGGCTCTCCTACGAGCAGTACTTC.

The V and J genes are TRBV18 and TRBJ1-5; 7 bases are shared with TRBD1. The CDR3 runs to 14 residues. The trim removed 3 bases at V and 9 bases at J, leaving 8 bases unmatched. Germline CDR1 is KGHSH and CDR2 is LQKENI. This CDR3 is CASSPDRVIGPQHF. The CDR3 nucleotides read TGTGCCAGCTCACCCGACAGGGTGATCGGGCCCCAGCATTTT.

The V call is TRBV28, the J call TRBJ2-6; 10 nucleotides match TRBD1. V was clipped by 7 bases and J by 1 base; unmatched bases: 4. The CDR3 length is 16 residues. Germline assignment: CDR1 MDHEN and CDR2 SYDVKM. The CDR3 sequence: CASTPDRGSGANVLTF. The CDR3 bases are TGTGCCAGCACCCCGGACAGGGGGTCTGGGGCCAACGTCCTGACTTTC. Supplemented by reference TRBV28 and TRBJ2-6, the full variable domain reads DVKVTQSSRYLVKRTGEKVFLECVQDMDHENMFWYRQDPGLGLRLIYFSYDVKMKEKGDIPEGYSVSREKKERFSLILESASTNQTSMYLCASTPDRGSGANVLTFGAGSRLTVL.

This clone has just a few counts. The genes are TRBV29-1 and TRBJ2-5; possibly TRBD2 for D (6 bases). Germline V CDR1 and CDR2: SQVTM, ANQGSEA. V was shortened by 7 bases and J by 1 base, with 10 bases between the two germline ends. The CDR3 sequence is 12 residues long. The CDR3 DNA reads TGCAGCGCGAGGACTACCCAAGAGACCCAGTACTTC. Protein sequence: CSARTTQETQYF.

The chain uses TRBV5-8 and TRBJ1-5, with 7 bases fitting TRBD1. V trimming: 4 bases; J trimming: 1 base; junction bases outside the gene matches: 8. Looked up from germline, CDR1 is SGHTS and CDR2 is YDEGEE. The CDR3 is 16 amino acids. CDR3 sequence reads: CASSRSTGFSNQPQHF. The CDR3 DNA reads TGTGCCAGCAGCCGATCGACAGGGTTCAGCAATCAGCCCCAGCATTTT.

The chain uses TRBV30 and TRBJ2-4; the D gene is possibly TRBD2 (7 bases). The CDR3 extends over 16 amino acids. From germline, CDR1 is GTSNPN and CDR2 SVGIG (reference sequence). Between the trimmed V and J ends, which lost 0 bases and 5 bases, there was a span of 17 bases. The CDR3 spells CAWSVMRLGGQNIQYF. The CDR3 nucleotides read TGTGCCTGGAGTGTCATGCGTCTCGGGGGGCAAAACATTCAGTACTTC.